What follows is one TCR beta chain and its context. These data come from a study of blood T cell repertoires in COVID-19. About the research overall: Nucleic acid was either cDNA or gDNA, and it came from T cells, B-cell-depleted T cells, or PBMCs.

This CDR3 has 17 residues. The V end was cut by 0 bases, the J end by 0 bases, with 14 bases between. Germline lookup yields CDR1 LNHNV and CDR2 YYDKDF (reference sequence). Adults between about 18 and 95 years of age took part from about 24 US areas. Symptom resolution, clearance, or two negative PCRs marked donors in Cohort 3 as recovered. As processed by the authors: Estimated nucleated cell counts came from reference gene primer amplification. The assay was immunoSEQ multiplex PCR, and TCRdb's table has in-frame clones only and misses some. That table supplies the V and J calls and clone size; D and trimming were determined from the DNA. This table holds approximately 380,000 clones, roughly 91% found once.

This rearrangement joins TRBV15 to TRBJ1-1; tentatively, D is TRBD1 (6 bases). The source material was PBMCs or T cells enriched from blood (not recorded which). This receptor was taken from a woman in her late teens or twenties who had recovered from COVID-19. CDR3 amino acids: CATSRESGGALNTEAFF. The CDR3 nucleotides are TGTGCCACCAGCAGAGAATCGGGGGGCGCTTTGAACACTGAAGCTTTCTTT.